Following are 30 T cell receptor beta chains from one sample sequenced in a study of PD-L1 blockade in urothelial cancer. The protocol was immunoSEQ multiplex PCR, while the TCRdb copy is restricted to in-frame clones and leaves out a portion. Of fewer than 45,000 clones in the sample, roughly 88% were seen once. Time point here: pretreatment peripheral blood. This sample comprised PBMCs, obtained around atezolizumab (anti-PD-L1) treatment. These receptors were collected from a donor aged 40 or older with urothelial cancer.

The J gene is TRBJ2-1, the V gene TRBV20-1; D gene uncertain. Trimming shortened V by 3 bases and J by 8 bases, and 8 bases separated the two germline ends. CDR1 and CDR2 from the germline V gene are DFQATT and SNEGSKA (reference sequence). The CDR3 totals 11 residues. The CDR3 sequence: CSARRADEQFF. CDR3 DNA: TGCAGTGCTAGGCGTGCGGATGAGCAGTTCTTC.

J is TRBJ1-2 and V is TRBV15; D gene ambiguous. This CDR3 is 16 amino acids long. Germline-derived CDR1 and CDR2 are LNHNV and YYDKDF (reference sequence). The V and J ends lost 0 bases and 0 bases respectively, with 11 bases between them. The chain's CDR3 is CATSRDDRGANYGYTF. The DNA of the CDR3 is TGTGCCACCAGCAGAGATGATCGCGGAGCTAACTATGGCTACACCTTC.

Here the CDR3 reads CASSQAAGTSGTYEQYF. The CDR3 bases are TGCGCCAGCAGCCAAGCAGCCGGGACTAGCGGGACCTACGAGCAGTACTTC. The chain is built from TRBV4-3 and TRBJ2-7, with TRBD2 identical over 13 bases. The germline gives CDR1 LGHNA, CDR2 YSLEER. Trimming took 1 base from V and 2 from J; bases not matched to a gene: 5. The CDR3 totals 17 residues.

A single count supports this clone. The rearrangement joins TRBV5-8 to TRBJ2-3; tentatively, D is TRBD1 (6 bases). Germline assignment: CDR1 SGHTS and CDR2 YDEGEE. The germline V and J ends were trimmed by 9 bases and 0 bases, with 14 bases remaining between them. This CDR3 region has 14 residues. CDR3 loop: CATQADRSTDTQYF. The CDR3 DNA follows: TGTGCCACCCAGGCGGACAGAAGCACAGATACGCAGTATTTT.

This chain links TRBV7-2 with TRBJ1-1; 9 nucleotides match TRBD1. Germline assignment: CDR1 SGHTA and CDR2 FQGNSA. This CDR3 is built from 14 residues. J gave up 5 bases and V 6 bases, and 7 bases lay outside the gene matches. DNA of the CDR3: TGTGCCAGCAGACAACAGGGGGCTGTAACTGAAGCTTTCTTT. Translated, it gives CASRQQGAVTEAFF.

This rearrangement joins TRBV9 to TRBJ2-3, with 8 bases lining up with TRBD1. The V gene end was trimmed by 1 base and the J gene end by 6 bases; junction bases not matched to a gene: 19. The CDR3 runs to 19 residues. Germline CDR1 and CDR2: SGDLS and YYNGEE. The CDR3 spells CASSVRPPYGPGGKDTQYF. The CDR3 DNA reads TGTGCCAGCAGCGTACGTCCCCCCTACGGTCCAGGGGGCAAGGATACGCAGTATTTT.

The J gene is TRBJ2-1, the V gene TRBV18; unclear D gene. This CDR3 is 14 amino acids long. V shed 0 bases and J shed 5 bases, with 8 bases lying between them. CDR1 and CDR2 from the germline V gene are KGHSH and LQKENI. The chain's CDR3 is CASSPPSPHNEQFF. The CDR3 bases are TGTGCCAGCTCACCACCCTCCCCCCACAATGAGCAGTTCTTC. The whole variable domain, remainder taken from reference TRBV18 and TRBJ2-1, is NAGVMQNPRHLVRRRGQEARLRCSPMKGHSHVYWYRQLPEEGLKFMVYLQKENIIDESGMPKERFSAEFPKEGPSILRIQQVVRGDSAAYFCASSPPSPHNEQFFGPGTRLTVL.

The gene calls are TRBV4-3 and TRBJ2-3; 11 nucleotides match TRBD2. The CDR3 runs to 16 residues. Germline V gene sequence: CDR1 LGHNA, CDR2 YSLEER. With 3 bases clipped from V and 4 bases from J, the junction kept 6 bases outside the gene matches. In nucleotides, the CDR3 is TGCGCCAGCAGCCAGGATAGCGGGAGGGCCGCAGATACGCAGTATTTT. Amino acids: CASSQDSGRAADTQYF.

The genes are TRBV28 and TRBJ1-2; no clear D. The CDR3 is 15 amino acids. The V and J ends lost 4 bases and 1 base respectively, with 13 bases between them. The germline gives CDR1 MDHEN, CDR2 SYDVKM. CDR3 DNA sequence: TGTGCCAGCAGTTCCCCGGACTCCCTTAACTATGGCTACACCTTC. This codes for CASSSPDSLNYGYTF.

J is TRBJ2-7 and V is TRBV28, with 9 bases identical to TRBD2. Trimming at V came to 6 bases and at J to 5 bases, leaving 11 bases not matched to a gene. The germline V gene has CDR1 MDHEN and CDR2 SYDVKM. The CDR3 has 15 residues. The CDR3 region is CASSTAAGGAHEQYF. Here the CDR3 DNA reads TGTGCCAGCAGCACCGCCGCGGGGGGGGCGCACGAGCAGTACTTC.

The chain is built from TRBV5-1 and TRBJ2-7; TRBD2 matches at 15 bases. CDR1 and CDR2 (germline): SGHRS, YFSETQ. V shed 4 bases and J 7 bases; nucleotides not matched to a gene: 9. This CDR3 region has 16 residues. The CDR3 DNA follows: TGCGCCAGCAGCCCAGGACTAGCGGGAGGGCCGGGGGAGCAGTACTTC. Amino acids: CASSPGLAGGPGEQYF.

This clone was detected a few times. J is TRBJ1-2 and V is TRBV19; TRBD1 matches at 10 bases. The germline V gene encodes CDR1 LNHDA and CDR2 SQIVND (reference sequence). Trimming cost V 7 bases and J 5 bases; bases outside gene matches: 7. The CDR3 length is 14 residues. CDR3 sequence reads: CASTRTGGPYGYTF. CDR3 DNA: TGTGCCAGTACTCGGACAGGGGGACCGTATGGCTACACCTTC.

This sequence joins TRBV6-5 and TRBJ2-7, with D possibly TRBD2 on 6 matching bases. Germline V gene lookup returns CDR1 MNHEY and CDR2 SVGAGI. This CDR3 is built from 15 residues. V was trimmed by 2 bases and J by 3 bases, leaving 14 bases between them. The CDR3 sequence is CASSYGGPGGYEQYF. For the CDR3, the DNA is TGTGCCAGCAGTTACGGCGGCCCCGGGGGCTACGAGCAGTACTTC.

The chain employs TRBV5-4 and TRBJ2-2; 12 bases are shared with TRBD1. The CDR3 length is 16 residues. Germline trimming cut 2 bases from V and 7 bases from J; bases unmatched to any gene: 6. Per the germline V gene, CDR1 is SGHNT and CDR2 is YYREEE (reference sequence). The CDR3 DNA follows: TGTGCCAGCAGCTTACCCGGGACAGGGGGCATCGGGGAGCTGTTTTTT. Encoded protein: CASSLPGTGGIGELFF.

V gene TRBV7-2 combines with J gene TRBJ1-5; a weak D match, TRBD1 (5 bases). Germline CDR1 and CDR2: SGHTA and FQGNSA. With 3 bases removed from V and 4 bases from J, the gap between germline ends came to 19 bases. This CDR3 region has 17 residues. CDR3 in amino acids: CASSFHPGAGSNQPQHF. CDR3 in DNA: TGTGCCAGCAGCTTTCACCCCGGTGCAGGGTCGAATCAGCCCCAGCATTTT.

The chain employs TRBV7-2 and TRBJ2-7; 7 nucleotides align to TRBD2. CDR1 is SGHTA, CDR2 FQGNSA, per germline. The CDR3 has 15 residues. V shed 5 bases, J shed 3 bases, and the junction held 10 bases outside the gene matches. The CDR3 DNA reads TGTGCCAGCAGCACCGGACTAGGCAGAGGCTACGAGCAGTACTTC. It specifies CASSTGLGRGYEQYF.

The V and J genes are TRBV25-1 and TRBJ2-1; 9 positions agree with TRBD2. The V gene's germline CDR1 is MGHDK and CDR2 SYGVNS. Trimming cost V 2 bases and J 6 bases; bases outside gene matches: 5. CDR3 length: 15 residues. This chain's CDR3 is CASSEPAGGVNEQFF. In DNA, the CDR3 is TGTGCCAGCAGTGAACCGGCGGGAGGGGTCAATGAGCAGTTCTTC.

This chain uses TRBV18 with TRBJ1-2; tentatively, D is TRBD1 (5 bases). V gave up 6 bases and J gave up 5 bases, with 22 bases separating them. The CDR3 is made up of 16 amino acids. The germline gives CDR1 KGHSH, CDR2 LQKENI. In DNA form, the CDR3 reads TGTGCCAGCTCCCCTCCCTTGGGGCGGGAGGATTATGGCTACACCTTC. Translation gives CASSPPLGREDYGYTF.

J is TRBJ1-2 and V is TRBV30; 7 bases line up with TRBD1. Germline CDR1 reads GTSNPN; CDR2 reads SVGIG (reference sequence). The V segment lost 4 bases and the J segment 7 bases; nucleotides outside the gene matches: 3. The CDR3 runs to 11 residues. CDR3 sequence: CAWTNRGGYTF. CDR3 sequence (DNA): TGTGCCTGGACGAACAGGGGTGGCTACACCTTC.

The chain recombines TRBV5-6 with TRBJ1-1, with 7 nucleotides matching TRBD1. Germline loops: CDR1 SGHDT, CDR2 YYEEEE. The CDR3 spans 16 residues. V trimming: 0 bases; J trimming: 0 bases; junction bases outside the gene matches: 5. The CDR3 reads CASSLDRGSLNTEAFF. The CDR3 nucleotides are TGTGCCAGCAGCTTGGACAGGGGATCCCTGAACACTGAAGCTTTCTTT.

The CDR3 region has the DNA TGTGCCAGCAGCCAGCCGGCGGGAGTCCCCTCCTACGAGCAGTACTTC. It is translated as CASSQPAGVPSYEQYF. The chain recombines TRBV4-2 with TRBJ2-7, with 7 bases matching TRBD2. From germline, CDR1 is LGHNA and CDR2 YNFKEQ. V dropped 3 bases and J dropped 0; count of bases not matched to a gene: 8. The CDR3 is 16 residues long.

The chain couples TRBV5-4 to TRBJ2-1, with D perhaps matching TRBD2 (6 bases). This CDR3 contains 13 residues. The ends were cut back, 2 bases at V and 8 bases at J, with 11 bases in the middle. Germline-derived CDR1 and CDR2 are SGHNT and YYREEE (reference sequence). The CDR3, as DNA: TGTGCCAGCAGCTTCATGGGAGGCGATGAGCAGTTCTTC. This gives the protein CASSFMGGDEQFF.

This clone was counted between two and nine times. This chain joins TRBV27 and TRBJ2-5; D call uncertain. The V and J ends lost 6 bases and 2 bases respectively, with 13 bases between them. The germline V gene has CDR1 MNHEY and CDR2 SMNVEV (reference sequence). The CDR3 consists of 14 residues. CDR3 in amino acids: CASSTLNKQETQYF. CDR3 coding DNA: TGTGCCAGCAGCACACTAAACAAGCAAGAGACCCAGTACTTC.

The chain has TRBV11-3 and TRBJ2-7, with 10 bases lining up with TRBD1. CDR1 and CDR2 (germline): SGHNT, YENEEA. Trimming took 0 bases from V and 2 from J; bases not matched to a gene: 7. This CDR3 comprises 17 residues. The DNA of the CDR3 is TGTGCCAGCAGCTTAGACCCAGGACAGGGGGGGACCTACGAGCAGTACTTC. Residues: CASSLDPGQGGTYEQYF.

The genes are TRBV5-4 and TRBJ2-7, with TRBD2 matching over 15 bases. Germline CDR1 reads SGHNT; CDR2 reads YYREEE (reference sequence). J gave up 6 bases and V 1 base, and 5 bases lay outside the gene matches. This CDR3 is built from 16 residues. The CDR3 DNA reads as TGTGCCAGCAGCTTGCCTATGGGACTAGCGGGAGGCGAGCAGTACTTC. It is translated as CASSLPMGLAGGEQYF.

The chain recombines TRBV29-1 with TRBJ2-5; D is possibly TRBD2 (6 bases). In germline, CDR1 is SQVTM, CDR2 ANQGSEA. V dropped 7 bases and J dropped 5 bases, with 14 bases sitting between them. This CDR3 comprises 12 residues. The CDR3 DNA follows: TGCAGCGCCATCCCGAGCGGGGAGACCCAGTACTTC. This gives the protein CSAIPSGETQYF.

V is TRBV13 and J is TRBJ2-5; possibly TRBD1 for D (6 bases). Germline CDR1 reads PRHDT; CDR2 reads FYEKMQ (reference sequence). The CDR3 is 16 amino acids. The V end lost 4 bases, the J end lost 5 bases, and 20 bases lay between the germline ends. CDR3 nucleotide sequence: TGTGCCAGCAGCTCCCTCGGACTGAGGCAGGGGGAGACCCAGTACTTC. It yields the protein CASSSLGLRQGETQYF.

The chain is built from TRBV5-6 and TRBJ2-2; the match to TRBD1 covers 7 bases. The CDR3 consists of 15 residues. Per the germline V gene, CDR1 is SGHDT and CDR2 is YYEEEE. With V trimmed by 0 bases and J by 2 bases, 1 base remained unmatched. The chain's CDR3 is CASSLGQGNTGELFF. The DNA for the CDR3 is TGTGCCAGCAGCTTGGGACAGGGTAACACCGGGGAGCTGTTTTTT.

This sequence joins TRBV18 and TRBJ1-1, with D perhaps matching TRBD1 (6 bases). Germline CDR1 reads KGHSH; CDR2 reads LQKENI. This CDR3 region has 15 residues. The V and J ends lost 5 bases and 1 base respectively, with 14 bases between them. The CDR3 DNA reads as TGTGCCAGCTCAAGCCTGGACAGAGCGAACACTGAAGCTTTCTTT. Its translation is CASSSLDRANTEAFF.

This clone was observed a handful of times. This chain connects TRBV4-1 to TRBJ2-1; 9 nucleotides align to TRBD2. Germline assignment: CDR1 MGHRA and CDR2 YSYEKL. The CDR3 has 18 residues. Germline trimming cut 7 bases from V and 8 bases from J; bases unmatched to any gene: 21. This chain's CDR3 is CASTLGAGGGGGLHEQFF. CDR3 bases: TGCGCCAGCACCCTGGGGGCGGGAGGGGGCGGGGGCCTCCATGAGCAGTTCTTC.